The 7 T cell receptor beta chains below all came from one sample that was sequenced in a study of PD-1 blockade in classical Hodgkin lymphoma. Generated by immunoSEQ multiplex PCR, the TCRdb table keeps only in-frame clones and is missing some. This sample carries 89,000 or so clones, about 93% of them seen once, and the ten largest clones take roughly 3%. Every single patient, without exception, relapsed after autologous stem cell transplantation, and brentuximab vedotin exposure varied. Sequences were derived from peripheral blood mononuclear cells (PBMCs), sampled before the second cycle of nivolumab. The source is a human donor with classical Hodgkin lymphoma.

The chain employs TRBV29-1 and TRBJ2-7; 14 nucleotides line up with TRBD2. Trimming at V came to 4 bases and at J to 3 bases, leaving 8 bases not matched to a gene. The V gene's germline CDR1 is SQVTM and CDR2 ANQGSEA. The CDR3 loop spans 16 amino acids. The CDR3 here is CSVARSGTSGSYEQYF. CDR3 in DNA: TGCAGCGTTGCTAGATCCGGGACTAGCGGGAGCTACGAGCAGTACTTC.

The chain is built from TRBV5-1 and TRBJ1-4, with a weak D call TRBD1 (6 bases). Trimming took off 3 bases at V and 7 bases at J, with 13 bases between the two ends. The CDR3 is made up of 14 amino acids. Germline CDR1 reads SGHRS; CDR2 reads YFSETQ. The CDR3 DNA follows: TGCGCCAGCAGCTCCACAGGGAAAGGTGAAAAACTGTTTTTT. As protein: CASSSTGKGEKLFF.

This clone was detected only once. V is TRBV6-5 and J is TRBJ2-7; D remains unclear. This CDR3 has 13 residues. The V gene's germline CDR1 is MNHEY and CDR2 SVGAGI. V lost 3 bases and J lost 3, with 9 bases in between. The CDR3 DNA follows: TGTGCCAGCAGTTATGGGGTGTTCTACGAGCAGTACTTC. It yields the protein CASSYGVFYEQYF.

In nucleotides, the CDR3 is TGTGCCAGCAGCTTTCAATCACCTGAAGCTTTCTTT. It encodes CASSFQSPEAFF. The chain employs TRBV5-5 and TRBJ1-1; D call uncertain. The V gene's germline CDR1 is SGHKS and CDR2 YYEKEE (reference sequence). The CDR3 totals 12 residues. The V end was cut by 2 bases, the J end by 6 bases, with 8 bases between.

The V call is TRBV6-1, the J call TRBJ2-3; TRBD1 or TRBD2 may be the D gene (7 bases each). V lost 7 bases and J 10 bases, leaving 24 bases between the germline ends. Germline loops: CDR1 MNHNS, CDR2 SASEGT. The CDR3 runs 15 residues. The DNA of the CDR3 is TGTGCCAGCATGGGGGGGACAGCCATTTTGGGGGCGCAGTATTTT. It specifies CASMGGTAILGAQYF.

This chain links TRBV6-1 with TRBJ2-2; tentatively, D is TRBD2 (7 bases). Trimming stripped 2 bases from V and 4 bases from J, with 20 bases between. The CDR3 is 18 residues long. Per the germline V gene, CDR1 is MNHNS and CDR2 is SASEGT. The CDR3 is CASSERGGRERGTGELFF. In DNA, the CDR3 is TGTGCCAGCAGTGAAAGGGGGGGGCGGGAGAGAGGCACCGGGGAGCTGTTTTTT.

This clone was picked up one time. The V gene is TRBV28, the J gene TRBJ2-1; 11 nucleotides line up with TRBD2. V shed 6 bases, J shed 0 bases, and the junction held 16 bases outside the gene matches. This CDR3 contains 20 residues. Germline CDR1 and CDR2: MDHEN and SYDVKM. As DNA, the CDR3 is TGTGCCAGCAGACTATCAAGGGGGCTAGCGGGAGGCCGCTCCTACAATGAGCAGTTCTTC. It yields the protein CASRLSRGLAGGRSYNEQFF.